The rows below give T cell receptor beta chains drawn from one sample of a study of blood T cell repertoires in COVID-19. The method was immunoSEQ multiplex PCR; TCRdb's version includes in-frame clones alone and lacks a portion of them. The sample shows about 23,000 clones, 88% of them seen only once. The sequenced material came from peripheral blood. These receptors originate from a man between 65 and 85 years old in a cohort sampled during active COVID-19. CDR3s include the opening cysteine and the closing phenylalanine or tryptophan. Fields, in order: CDR3 protein, CDR3 DNA, CDR3 length, clone size, V gene, J gene, D gene. D genes are given only for firm matches. Rows give clone size only sometimes, using once, few, many, or a class for an expanded clone.

CASSVISGDPGTQYF,TGTGCCAGCAGCGTAATAAGCGGGGACCCCGGTACGCAGTATTTT,15,NA,TRBV9,TRBJ2-3,TRBD2
CASSTLGGRGYTF,TGTGCCAGCAGCACTCTCGGGGGAAGAGGCTACACCTTC,13,NA,TRBV9,TRBJ1-2,NA
CASSYVGGSAYEQYF,TGTGCCAGCAGTTATGTAGGCGGGAGCGCCTACGAGCAGTACTTC,15,NA,TRBV6-6,TRBJ2-7,TRBD2
CASSRGQGEGEQYF,TGCGCCAGCAGCCGAGGACAGGGAGAAGGCGAGCAGTACTTC,14,NA,TRBV5-1,TRBJ2-7,TRBD1
CASGLGLSGAPYNEQFF,TGTGCTAGTGGTTTGGGCCTTAGCGGGGCCCCCTACAATGAGCAGTTCTTC,17,NA,TRBV12-5,TRBJ2-1,TRBD2
CASSREATGNTIYF,TGTGCCAGCAGTAGGGAGGCTACGGGAAACACCATATATTTT,14,NA,TRBV2,TRBJ1-3,NA
CASSFGLAGIQETQYF,TGCGCCAGCAGCTTTGGGCTAGCGGGAATCCAAGAGACCCAGTACTTC,16,NA,TRBV5-1,TRBJ2-5,TRBD2
CASSLGKRGTEAFF,TGCGCCAGCAGCTTGGGTAAGCGAGGGACTGAAGCTTTCTTT,14,once,TRBV5-1,TRBJ1-1,NA
CASSLPQDNQPQHF,TGTGCCAGCAGTTTACCCCAGGACAATCAGCCCCAGCATTTT,14,NA,TRBV28,TRBJ1-5,NA
CASSFRQGHTGELFF,TGTGCCAGCAGCTTCCGACAGGGACACACCGGGGAGCTGTTTTTT,15,NA,TRBV7-6,TRBJ2-2,TRBD1
CASSPSGLAGHGRPYEQYF,TGTGCCAGCAGCCCCTCGGGACTAGCGGGTCACGGTCGGCCCTACGAGCAGTACTTC,19,NA,TRBV7-3,TRBJ2-7,TRBD2
CASSTQGSGNSPLHF,TGTGCCAGTAGTACACAGGGAAGTGGCAATTCACCCCTCCACTTT,15,NA,TRBV19,TRBJ1-6,NA
CASSDILGEQFF,TGTGCCAGCAGCGATATACTCGGTGAGCAGTTCTTC,12,NA,TRBV6-5,TRBJ2-1,NA
CASSLEGQRGELFF,TGCGCCAGCAGCTTGGAGGGACAACGCGGGGAGCTGTTTTTT,14,NA,TRBV5-1,TRBJ2-2,NA
CASSLALAGTGELFF,TGTGCCAGCAGCTTAGCACTAGCAGGCACCGGGGAGCTGTTTTTT,15,NA,TRBV7-2,TRBJ2-2,NA
CASSVRTSGSNIQYF,TGTGCCAGCAGTGTCCGGACTAGCGGGAGCAACATTCAGTACTTC,15,once,TRBV27,TRBJ2-4,TRBD2
CATSKAGTSGNTGELFF,TGTGCCACCAGCAAAGCCGGGACTAGCGGGAACACCGGGGAGCTGTTTTTT,17,NA,TRBV15,TRBJ2-2,TRBD2
CASSLVLGGYNEQFF,TGCGCCAGCAGCTTGGTGCTGGGGGGGTATAATGAGCAGTTCTTC,15,NA,TRBV5-1,TRBJ2-1,TRBD2
CASRAYEIDSNQPQHF,TGTGCCAGTAGAGCTTACGAAATCGATAGCAATCAGCCCCAGCATTTT,16,once,TRBV19,TRBJ1-5,NA
CASSGRGAGELFF,TGTGCCAGCAGCGGGAGGGGGGCCGGGGAGCTGTTTTTT,13,NA,TRBV7-9,TRBJ2-2,NA
CAISETAGQMNTEAFF,TGTGCCATCAGTGAGACGGCAGGCCAGATGAACACTGAAGCTTTCTTT,16,NA,TRBV10-3,TRBJ1-1,NA
CASSQGYGGLGKLFF,TGTGCCAGCAGCCAAGGGTACGGGGGTCTGGGAAAACTGTTTTTT,15,NA,TRBV3-1/TRBV3-2,TRBJ1-4,NA
CASSKSWNPGTGRNEQFF,TGTGCCAGCAGCAAGTCGTGGAATCCCGGGACAGGGCGGAATGAGCAGTTCTTC,18,once,TRBV11-2,TRBJ2-1,TRBD1
CASSLNSGSPLHF,TGTGCCAGCAGCTTGAACTCCGGGTCACCCCTCCACTTT,13,NA,TRBV11-2,TRBJ1-6,NA
CASREGQTNQPQHF,TGTGCCAGCAGGGAGGGTCAGACCAATCAGCCCCAGCATTTT,14,NA,TRBV28,TRBJ1-5,NA
CASSEAGTGGNTIYF,TGTGCCAGCAGTGAAGCTGGGACAGGGGGAAACACCATATATTTT,15,NA,TRBV6-1,TRBJ1-3,TRBD1
CASSLGWDTPGYTF,TGTGCCAGCAGTTTAGGGTGGGACACCCCCGGCTACACCTTC,14,NA,TRBV27,TRBJ1-2,NA
CASSEKAGTGRTQYF,TGTGCCAGCAGTGAAAAAGCGGGGACCGGGCGGACGCAGTATTTT,15,NA,TRBV2,TRBJ2-3,TRBD2
CASSDNRGHEQYF,TGTGCCAGCAGTGATAACAGGGGTCACGAGCAGTACTTC,13,once,TRBV2,TRBJ2-7,TRBD1
CASSPRDSFPKNIQYF,TGTGCCAGTAGTCCCCGGGACTCCTTTCCCAAAAACATTCAGTACTTC,16,NA,TRBV19,TRBJ2-4,NA
CASSFIGVTQYF,TGTGCCAGCAGTTTTATTGGAGTTACGCAGTATTTT,12,NA,TRBV28,TRBJ2-3,NA
CASSVGLATRQNTGELFF,TGTGCCAGTAGTGTCGGACTAGCCACCCGCCAGAACACCGGGGAGCTGTTTTTT,18,NA,TRBV19,TRBJ2-2,TRBD2
CASSLLAGGGETQYF,TGTGCCAGCAGTTTATTAGCGGGAGGGGGGGAGACCCAGTACTTC,15,once,TRBV28,TRBJ2-5,TRBD2
CASSADSNQPQHF,TGCGCCAGCAGCGCGGACAGTAATCAGCCCCAGCATTTT,13,NA,TRBV5-1,TRBJ1-5,NA
CASRPGASLGEKLFF,TGTGCCAGCAGACCTGGGGCCAGCCTGGGTGAAAAACTGTTTTTT,15,NA,TRBV5-6,TRBJ1-4,NA
CASSQVPLNTEAFF,TGCGCCAGCAGCCAAGTTCCCCTAAACACTGAAGCTTTCTTT,14,NA,TRBV4-1,TRBJ1-1,NA
CASRTGETDTQYF,TGTGCCAGCAGGACAGGGGAAACAGATACGCAGTATTTT,13,once,TRBV7-9,TRBJ2-3,TRBD1